This entry describes one T cell receptor beta chain. One junction end disagrees with the germline gene, perhaps due to a read error. This entry comes from a study of CD8 T cells in Susac syndrome. The CDR3 is made up of 13 amino acids. Looked up from germline, CDR1 is MNHGY and CDR2 is SVAAGI. Reverse transcription of about 0.5 to 1 ug RNA used random hexamers. Amplification of TCR beta CDR3 across 54 Vbeta and 13 Jbeta was performed with immunoSEQ multiplex PCR. TCRdb processed the immunoSEQ multiplex PCR reads anew with MiXCR; each CDR3 protein has one entry. The profile covers 110,000 to 150,000 distinct CDR3 sequences, with 94% appearing a single time and roughly 0.29% taken by the ten largest. High-throughput TCR beta sequencing covered peripheral CD8+ and CD4+ T cells. Matched for age and sex, the controls were healthy donors. Negative isolation was used for CD8+ and CD4+ T cells and FACS enrichment for TEMRA cells.

This sequence originates from a human donor in good health. The chain joins TRBV6-9 to TRBJ1-5; no firm D call. The sequencing input was CD8+ T cells from PBMCs. The CDR3 DNA reads TGTGCCACCAGTCAATCGGGTCGGCAGCCCCAGCATTTT. Translation gives CATSQSGRQPQHF.